This note documents a single TCR beta chain sequence. These data come from a study of blood T cell repertoires in COVID-19. For the study at large: The samples span acute and convalescent COVID-19 from the United States, Italy and Spain.

V shed 4 bases and J shed 0 bases, with 14 bases lying between them. The CDR3 contains 17 residues. Per germline, CDR1 SGHRS and CDR2 YFSETQ. In the source study's methods: Amplifying reference gene primers gave estimates of nucleated cell counts. The repertoire was sequenced with immunoSEQ multiplex PCR; TCRdb's copy has only in-frame clones and lacks some. Clone size and the V and J calls come from that table; the DNA yielded D and trimming. This sample has under 250,000 clones, with about 84% found just once. While infection was still active, Seattle patients were enrolled and then followed longitudinally.

The genes are TRBV5-1 and TRBJ2-6, with TRBD1 as a possible D gene (5 bases). Sequencing was performed on peripheral blood. This receptor was identified in a woman older than 75 with COVID-19, enrolled during active disease. The CDR3 nucleotides read TGCGCCAGCAGCCATGGGGCCACCACCTCTGGGGCCAACGTCCTGACTTTC. Translating it yields CASSHGATTSGANVLTF.